This is a list of T cell receptor beta chains from one sample in a study of blood T cell repertoires in COVID-19. Some clones are missing from TCRdb's copy, which holds only in-frame ones; the method was immunoSEQ multiplex PCR. The data show approximately 300,000 clones, with roughly 90% seen just once and approximately 6.5% held by the top ten. Sample: peripheral blood. These receptors were taken from a man younger than 35 who had recovered from COVID-19. CDR3s include the opening cysteine and the closing phenylalanine or tryptophan. A D gene is named only where the DNA matches it firmly. Only some rows state a clone size, as once, few, many or a class for expanded clones.

d_call j_call clone_size v_call cdr3_aa cdr3_nt
TRBD1 TRBJ2-7 few TRBV29-1 CSVYRDSTPYEQYF TGCAGCGTATACCGGGACAGTACCCCCTACGAGCAGTACTTC
TRBD1 TRBJ1-6 - TRBV27 CASSYGTGQSPLHF TGTGCCAGCAGTTACGGGACAGGGCAATCACCCCTCCACTTT
- TRBJ2-3 once TRBV9 CASSVVQGGTDTQYF TGTGCCAGCAGCGTAGTACAGGGAGGCACAGATACGCAGTATTTT
- TRBJ2-2 - TRBV4-2 CASSSPGGNTGELFF TGTGCCAGCAGCTCCCCCGGGGGGAACACCGGGGAGCTGTTTTTT
- TRBJ2-3 - TRBV2 CASSAQGGWTDTQYF TGTGCCAGCAGCGCGCAGGGGGGTTGGACAGATACGCAGTATTTT
- TRBJ1-2 once TRBV4-2 CASSQEPQEAYYGYTF TGTGCCAGCAGCCAAGAACCCCAAGAGGCCTACTATGGCTACACCTTC
- TRBJ1-2 - TRBV6-6 CASSPTTETIYGYTF TGTGCCAGCAGTCCGACGACAGAGACGATATATGGCTACACCTTC
TRBD1 TRBJ2-7 - TRBV6-6 CASSSAGGGYSYEQYF TGTGCCAGCAGTTCCGCAGGGGGCGGCTATTCCTACGAGCAGTACTTC
- TRBJ1-5 - TRBV9 CASSVDSFSNQPQHF TGTGCCAGCAGCGTCGATAGTTTTAGCAATCAGCCCCAGCATTTT
- TRBJ1-1 - TRBV12-5 CASGLVGGADTEAFF TGTGCTAGTGGTTTGGTAGGAGGGGCGGACACTGAAGCTTTCTTT
TRBD1 TRBJ1-5 - TRBV19 CASSIVGTGSNQPQHF TGTGCCAGTAGTATCGTCGGGACAGGGAGCAATCAGCCCCAGCATTTT
- TRBJ2-4 - TRBV4-1 CASSQVRAKNIQYF TGCGCCAGCAGCCAAGTTAGAGCCAAAAACATTCAGTACTTC
- TRBJ2-7 - TRBV4-3 CASSQDLGSYEQYF TGCGCCAGCAGCCAAGATCTTGGCAGCTACGAGCAGTACTTC
- TRBJ2-7 - TRBV19 CASSPDSTYEQYF TGTGCCAGTTCCCCGGACAGCACCTACGAGCAGTACTTC
- TRBJ2-5 - TRBV6-5 CASTNLERETQYF TGTGCCAGCACCAACCTAGAGCGAGAGACCCAGTACTTC
TRBD1 TRBJ1-2 - TRBV19 CASSKALTGGLGYTF TGTGCCAGTAGTAAAGCCCTGACAGGGGGACTTGGCTACACCTTC
- TRBJ1-3 - TRBV19 CASRKGLSGNTIYF TGTGCCAGTCGGAAGGGGTTATCTGGAAACACCATATATTTT
TRBD1 TRBJ2-5 - TRBV27 CASSPRTGQETQYF TGTGCCAGCAGTCCGCGGACAGGGCAAGAGACCCAGTACTTC
- TRBJ1-5 - TRBV7-8 CASSLERVLGVQPQHF TGTGCCAGCAGCTTAGAACGTGTCTTAGGGGTTCAGCCCCAGCATTTT
TRBD1 TRBJ1-1 - TRBV15 CATSRDPTGGLTEAFF TGTGCCACCAGCAGAGATCCGACAGGGGGCTTAACTGAAGCTTTCTTT
TRBD1 TRBJ1-2 - TRBV7-9 CASMLGGGNYGYTF TGTGCCAGCATGCTAGGGGGCGGTAACTATGGCTACACCTTC
TRBD2 TRBJ2-7 - TRBV27 CASSPRLARYEQYF TGTGCCAGCAGTCCCCGACTAGCGCGGTACGAGCAGTACTTC
TRBD1 TRBJ2-2 - TRBV18 CASSPLGQGNTGELFF TGTGCCAGCTCACCCCTGGGACAGGGGAACACCGGGGAGCTGTTTTTT
- TRBJ1-3 - TRBV10-3 CAISGSQGSGNTIYF TGTGCCATCAGTGGAAGTCAGGGCTCTGGAAACACCATATATTTT
- TRBJ1-4 - TRBV27 CASSLRRGGEKLFF TGTGCCAGCAGTTTGAGGAGGGGAGGCGAAAAACTGTTTTTT
- TRBJ2-1 - TRBV7-2 CASSLTGEQFF TGTGCCAGCAGCTTAACAGGTGAGCAGTTCTTC
TRBD1 TRBJ1-4 - TRBV7-9 CASSQSGTGNEKLFF TGTGCCAGCAGCCAATCCGGGACAGGAAATGAAAAACTGTTTTTT
TRBD2 TRBJ2-5 - TRBV10-2 CATNLAGGETQYF TGCGCCACCAACCTAGCGGGTGGGGAGACCCAGTACTTC
- TRBJ1-2 - TRBV21-1 CASSKVDREYGYTF TGTGCCAGCAGCAAAGTGGACAGGGAATATGGCTACACCTTC
TRBD2 TRBJ2-3 - TRBV6-5 CASSGGAGSDTQYF TGTGCCAGCAGCGGGGGGGCGGGTTCAGATACGCAGTATTTT
- TRBJ2-1 - TRBV9 CASSVGWANNEQFF TGTGCCAGCAGCGTAGGTTGGGCAAACAATGAGCAGTTCTTC
TRBD1 TRBJ2-1 once TRBV19 CASSKLPLGQGSYNEQFF TGTGCCAGTAGTAAACTCCCTTTGGGACAGGGGTCCTACAATGAGCAGTTCTTC
TRBD1 TRBJ2-7 - TRBV4-1 CASSQATDREWGEQYF TGCGCCAGCAGCCAAGCTACGGACAGGGAGTGGGGAGAGCAGTACTTC
- TRBJ1-1 - TRBV19 CASTLGRVTEAFF TGTGCCAGTACCCTGGGTCGGGTTACTGAAGCTTTCTTT
- TRBJ1-4 - TRBV14 CASSRGRFEKLFF TGTGCCAGCAGCCGGGGGCGCTTTGAAAAACTGTTTTTT
TRBD1 TRBJ2-2 - TRBV24-1 CATSDLGQGTGELFF TGTGCCACCAGTGACTTGGGACAGGGAACCGGGGAGCTGTTTTTT
TRBD2 TRBJ2-3 - TRBV7-8 CASSPYSGRDLIRTDTQYF TGTGCCAGCAGCCCTTATAGCGGGAGGGACCTAATCCGCACAGATACGCAGTATTTT
- TRBJ1-5 - TRBV30 CAWTAGLEEGQPQHF TGTGCCTGGACAGCAGGGCTGGAGGAGGGGCAGCCCCAGCATTTT
TRBD1 TRBJ1-2 many TRBV6-6 CASSSSYRGTDGYTF TGTGCCAGCAGTTCGTCTTACAGGGGGACCGATGGCTACACCTTC
- TRBJ2-7 few TRBV3-1/TRBV3-2 CASSQVTGAGEQYF TGTGCCAGCAGCCAAGTTACCGGGGCGGGGGAGCAGTACTTC
- TRBJ1-4 - TRBV19 CASSMFPVGLNEKLFF TGTGCCAGTAGTATGTTCCCCGTCGGACTTAATGAAAAACTGTTTTTT
TRBD2 TRBJ2-1 - TRBV10-2 CAARDYTINEQFF TGCGCCGCCCGGGACTATACCATAAATGAGCAGTTCTTC
- TRBJ1-1 - TRBV2 CASSPSTGGDTEAFF TGTGCCAGCAGCCCAAGCACGGGGGGGGACACTGAAGCTTTCTTT
- TRBJ1-5 - TRBV10-2 CASSDKRWTVDNQPQHF TGCGCCAGCAGTGATAAGAGGTGGACAGTCGACAATCAGCCCCAGCATTTT
- TRBJ1-1 - TRBV2 CASSEGGQGLNTEAFF TGTGCCAGCAGTGAAGGGGGTCAGGGGTTGAACACTGAAGCTTTCTTT
- TRBJ1-1 - TRBV19 CASKQGNTEAFF TGTGCCAGTAAACAGGGAAACACTGAAGCTTTCTTT
TRBD1 TRBJ1-1 few TRBV9 CASTTGVSGEAFF TGTGCCAGCACCACAGGGGTGTCTGGTGAAGCTTTCTTT